The entry below describes one TCR beta chain. Antigen unknown. Method: immunoSEQ multiplex PCR; TCRdb's copy keeps in-frame clones and lacks some. The repertoire includes hundreds of thousands of clones, 88% of them detected once, and approximately 0.88% sits in the top ten. The data were taken from a study of cytomegalovirus exposure and HLA in healthy donors. Regarding the study as a whole: Researchers reported that three CMV-associated chains were confirmed in vitro as CMV antigen-specific. The study put 150 to 200 TCR beta chains on its list as cytomegalovirus-associated.

The CDR3 runs 14 residues. Germline V gene data show CDR1 as MNHEY and CDR2 as SMNVEV (reference sequence). V gave up 4 bases and J gave up 6 bases; unmatched junction bases: 9. Source material: PBMCs. The TCR sequence derives from a young woman in good health and CMV-seronegative. This sequence joins TRBV27 and TRBJ2-7; 7 positions match TRBD2. The CDR3: CASSSGLGSREQYF. As DNA, the CDR3 is TGTGCCAGCAGTTCCGGACTAGGTTCGCGCGAGCAGTACTTC.